Below are 27 T cell receptor beta chains sequenced from a single sample in a study of cytomegalovirus exposure and HLA in healthy donors. Researchers ran the PCR with 60 Vbeta and 13 Jbeta primers. Generated by immunoSEQ multiplex PCR, the TCRdb table keeps only in-frame clones and is missing some. The sample has 160,000 or so clones, around 77% seen once. Source material: PBMCs. The receptors were gathered from a woman in her thirties or forties in good health and CMV-seronegative.

V gene TRBV19 combines with J gene TRBJ2-5, with D possibly TRBD2 on 5 matching bases. The CDR3 is 15 amino acids. V dropped 4 bases and J dropped 2 bases, with 14 bases sitting between them. From germline, CDR1 is LNHDA and CDR2 SQIVND (reference sequence). The CDR3 DNA is TGTGCCAGTAGTAAGGGCGGGCGATCGCAAGAGACCCAGTACTTC. The encoded protein is CASSKGGRSQETQYF.

A few counts support this clone. The gene calls are TRBV6-1 and TRBJ2-3; D is unclear. Trimming left V 6 bases short and J 0 bases short, with 13 bases between. The CDR3 sequence is 15 residues long. Germline CDR1 and CDR2: MNHNS and SASEGT. The CDR3 DNA reads TGTGCCAGCAGCAAGCCGATCGAAAGCACAGATACGCAGTATTTT. It encodes CASSKPIESTDTQYF.

The chain is built from TRBV7-9 and TRBJ2-6; D uncertain. CDR1 and CDR2 (germline): SEHNR, FQNEAQ (reference sequence). V lost 6 bases and J 9 bases, leaving 12 bases between the germline ends. The CDR3 runs 13 residues. The CDR3 DNA reads as TGTGCCAGCAGTAGCCTTACCAACAACGTCCTGACTTTC. The encoded protein is CASSSLTNNVLTF.

The V call is TRBV28, the J call TRBJ1-5; possibly TRBD1 for D (6 bases). The germline V and J ends were trimmed by 5 bases and 3 bases, with 11 bases remaining between them. Germline V gene data show CDR1 as MDHEN and CDR2 as SYDVKM. The CDR3 contains 14 residues. The CDR3 spells CASSPGQNNQPQHF. CDR3 nucleotide sequence: TGTGCCAGCAGTCCTGGACAGAACAATCAGCCCCAGCATTTT.

The CDR3 sequence is CASSPLAGTSGYEQYF. CDR3 sequence (DNA): TGTGCCAGCTCACCATTGGCCGGGACTAGCGGATACGAGCAGTACTTC. The genes are TRBV18 and TRBJ2-7, with TRBD2 identical over 11 bases. In germline, CDR1 is KGHSH, CDR2 LQKENI. J was trimmed by 4 bases and V by 2 bases; bases with no gene match: 7. The CDR3 covers 16 residues.

The chain couples TRBV30 to TRBJ1-6; D remains unclear. V was trimmed by 0 bases and J by 0 bases, leaving 12 bases between them. The germline V gene encodes CDR1 GTSNPN and CDR2 SVGIG (reference sequence). The CDR3 covers 17 residues. Here the CDR3 reads CAWSVLILSSYNSPLHF. The DNA for the CDR3 is TGTGCCTGGAGTGTACTGATCCTAAGCTCCTATAATTCACCCCTCCACTTT.

The chain combines TRBV19 with TRBJ1-5, with D tentatively TRBD1 (5 bases). Per the germline V gene, CDR1 is LNHDA and CDR2 is SQIVND (reference sequence). CDR3 length: 12 residues. With 8 bases removed from V and 4 bases from J, the gap between germline ends came to 9 bases. This chain's CDR3 is CASRGENQPQHF. The CDR3 DNA follows: TGTGCCAGTCGGGGGGAAAATCAGCCCCAGCATTTT.

V usage is TRBV4-1 and J usage is TRBJ2-6; D perhaps matches TRBD1 (5 bases). Trimming cost V 0 bases and J 0 bases, with 15 bases left between them. The CDR3 extends over 19 amino acids. CDR1 is MGHRA and CDR2 is YSYEKL in the germline V gene. This CDR3 is CASSQELGVPSSGANVLTF. The CDR3, as DNA: TGCGCCAGCAGCCAAGAGCTAGGGGTTCCGAGCTCTGGGGCCAACGTCCTGACTTTC.

The chain recombines TRBV9 with TRBJ1-1; the D gene is possibly TRBD1 (6 bases). There are 15 residues in the CDR3. Trimming took off 4 bases at V and 1 base at J, with 14 bases between the two ends. CDR1 SGDLS and CDR2 YYNGEE come from the germline V gene. CDR3 coding DNA: TGTGCCAGCAGCCCAGACCTGACAGGGAACACTGAAGCTTTCTTT. Its translation is CASSPDLTGNTEAFF.

The chain employs TRBV6-5 and TRBJ1-1; 11 positions match TRBD1. V was pared by 4 bases and J by 1 base, with 5 bases of the junction left unmatched. The CDR3 is 16 residues long. The V gene's germline CDR1 is MNHEY and CDR2 SVGAGI. CDR3 loop: CASSSGQGAWNTEAFF. The DNA for the CDR3 is TGTGCCAGCAGTTCCGGACAGGGGGCTTGGAACACTGAAGCTTTCTTT.

The chain recombines TRBV6-5 with TRBJ1-1; D not certain. The germline gives CDR1 MNHEY, CDR2 SVGAGI. The length of the CDR3 is 13 residues. Trimming took off 10 bases at V and 4 bases at J, with 16 bases between the two ends. The CDR3 loop is CATAGGAGTEAFF. Written as DNA, the CDR3 is TGTGCCACCGCGGGAGGCGCGGGCACTGAAGCTTTCTTT.

This clone was seen a single time. The V call is TRBV14, the J call TRBJ2-7, with a weak D call TRBD2 (6 bases). This CDR3 spans 13 amino acids. CDR1 and CDR2 (germline): SGHDN, FVKESK. V was clipped by 3 bases and J by 4 bases, with 10 bases between them. The CDR3 loop reads CASSQSRGYEQYF. Here the CDR3 DNA reads TGTGCCAGCAGCCAGTCACGGGGGTACGAGCAGTACTTC.

The J gene is TRBJ2-7, the V gene TRBV19, with 10 bases aligning to TRBD2. The junction had 8 bases not matched to a gene; V was cut back by 6 bases and J by 6 bases. Germline V lookup: CDR1 LNHDA, CDR2 SQIVND (reference sequence). The CDR3 contains 14 residues. This CDR3 reads CASSTSGIGGEQYF. For the CDR3, the DNA is TGTGCCAGTAGCACTAGCGGGATAGGGGGCGAGCAGTACTTC.

V gene TRBV27 combines with J gene TRBJ1-1, with D maybe TRBD1 (6 bases). The CDR3 sequence is 15 residues long. V gave up 4 bases and J gave up 0 bases, with 12 bases separating them. Germline V lookup: CDR1 MNHEY, CDR2 SMNVEV (reference sequence). This CDR3 reads CASSSNRAMNTEAFF. The CDR3 DNA is TGTGCCAGCAGTTCAAACAGGGCCATGAACACTGAAGCTTTCTTT.

The chain is built from TRBV7-9 and TRBJ2-3; D gene uncertain. The V gene lost 1 base and the J gene lost 3 bases, with 17 bases spanning the gap. The CDR3 has 17 residues. Germline assignment: CDR1 SEHNR and CDR2 FQNEAQ (reference sequence). The CDR3 spells CASSLVKGRKLTDTQYF. The CDR3 DNA reads as TGTGCCAGCAGCTTAGTTAAAGGCAGAAAACTAACAGATACGCAGTATTTT.

The chain links TRBV7-9 to TRBJ1-4; D may be TRBD1 (5 bases). This CDR3 has 13 residues. V lost 5 bases and J lost 8, with 12 bases in between. Per germline, CDR1 SEHNR and CDR2 FQNEAQ (reference sequence). The CDR3 here is CASSPSPGEKLFF. DNA of the CDR3: TGTGCCAGCAGCCCTTCCCCAGGGGAAAAACTGTTTTTT.

This chain connects TRBV2 to TRBJ2-1, with 13 bases matching TRBD2. The CDR3 extends over 16 amino acids. V shed 8 bases and J 13 bases; nucleotides not matched to a gene: 17. Germline CDR1 SNHLY, CDR2 FYNNEI. In nucleotides, the CDR3 is TGTGCCAGCGTGGCCGGACGGACTAGCGGGAGTTTGGGTCAGTTCTTC. This translates into CASVAGRTSGSLGQFF.

This chain links TRBV30 with TRBJ2-2; D not certain. Trimming took off 4 bases at V and 5 bases at J, with 5 bases between the two ends. CDR1 GTSNPN and CDR2 SVGIG come from the germline V gene (reference sequence). The CDR3 totals 11 residues. This chain's CDR3 is CAWTRTGELFF. CDR3 in DNA: TGTGCCTGGACCAGAACCGGGGAGCTGTTTTTT. Variable domain in full (rest from reference TRBV30 and TRBJ2-2): SQTIHQWPATLVQPVGSPLSLECTVEGTSNPNLYWYRQAAGRGLQLLFYSVGIGQISSEVPQNLSASRPQDRQFILSSKKLLLSDSGFYLCAWTRTGELFFGEGSRLTVL.

This clone was counted between two and nine times. The rearrangement joins TRBV6-5 to TRBJ2-5; D remains unclear. There are 14 residues in the CDR3. CDR1 and CDR2 (germline): MNHEY, SVGAGI. The germline V and J ends were trimmed by 2 bases and 5 bases, with 12 bases remaining between them. The DNA for the CDR3 is TGTGCCAGCAGTTACGGTCAGGCTTGGGAGACCCAGTACTTC. Its protein is CASSYGQAWETQYF.

The chain combines TRBV28 with TRBJ1-4; D is undetermined. Germline V gives CDR1 MDHEN, CDR2 SYDVKM. The CDR3 has 11 amino acids. The V and J ends lost 6 bases and 5 bases respectively, with 4 bases between them. CDR3 sequence reads: CASRQNEKLFF. The CDR3 DNA reads TGTGCCAGCAGACAAAATGAAAAACTGTTTTTT.

The J gene is TRBJ1-2, the V gene TRBV7-9; TRBD1 matches at 9 bases. V gave up 0 bases and J gave up 5 bases; unmatched junction bases: 7. Per the germline V gene, CDR1 is SEHNR and CDR2 is FQNEAQ (reference sequence). This CDR3 has 16 amino acids. The CDR3 DNA reads TGTGCCAGCAGCTTAGCAACAGGGGGCGCCTCATATGGCTACACCTTC. Its translation is CASSLATGGASYGYTF.

The V and J genes are TRBV6-6 and TRBJ2-7; 7 nucleotides line up with TRBD1. This CDR3 has 16 residues. Germline values: CDR1 MNHNY, CDR2 SVGAGI (reference sequence). Trimming at V came to 2 bases and at J to 5 bases, leaving 12 bases not matched to a gene. CDR3 region: CASSYTHSQTGDEQYF. Here the CDR3 DNA reads TGTGCCAGCAGTTACACGCACTCCCAAACAGGGGACGAGCAGTACTTC.

This clone occurred once. The chain's CDR3 is CASSLGPSNEQFF. The CDR3 DNA follows: TGTGCCAGCAGCTTGGGCCCATCGAATGAGCAGTTCTTC. J is TRBJ2-1 and V is TRBV11-3, with D uncertain. CDR3 length equals 13 residues. Germline V lookup: CDR1 SGHNT, CDR2 YENEEA. V was cut by 3 bases and J by 7 bases, with 10 bases left in between.

The rearrangement joins TRBV5-4 to TRBJ1-2, with unresolved D. V was trimmed by 4 bases and J by 4 bases, leaving 11 bases between them. The length of the CDR3 is 13 residues. The germline CDR1 and CDR2 sequences are SGHNT and YYREEE (reference sequence). In DNA form, the CDR3 reads TGTGCCAGCAGCCCTGACGGAGGCTATGGCTACACCTTC. Translation: CASSPDGGYGYTF.

This clone is a singleton in its sample. The CDR3 loop reads CASLREETQYF. CDR3 bases: TGTGCCAGCTTACGCGAAGAGACCCAGTACTTC. This rearrangement joins TRBV7-9 to TRBJ2-5; D gene unclear. Germline V gene lookup returns CDR1 SEHNR and CDR2 FQNEAQ (reference sequence). The CDR3 consists of 11 residues. V lost 8 bases and J 3 bases, leaving 7 bases between the germline ends.

The gene calls are TRBV5-4 and TRBJ2-7; tentatively, D is TRBD2 (5 bases). Germline CDR1 is SGHNT and CDR2 is YYREEE (reference sequence). The CDR3 contains 15 residues. The V end was cut by 6 bases, the J end by 7 bases, with 23 bases between. CDR3 in amino acids: CASTKEAGTKVEQYF. CDR3 DNA: TGTGCCAGCACCAAGGAGGCGGGTACAAAAGTGGAGCAGTACTTC.

V is TRBV19 and J is TRBJ2-5; 9 bases align to TRBD1. The J call is doubtful: the DNA matches TRBJ2-7 better. There are 14 residues in the CDR3. Germline CDR1 is LNHDA and CDR2 is SQIVND (reference sequence). The CDR3 region is CASTSGTGSYEQYF. CDR3 in DNA: TGTGCCAGTACTTCCGGGACAGGGTCCTACGAGCAGTACTTC.